The 15 T cell receptor beta chains listed next were all sequenced from one sample in a study of tissue T cells after allogeneic stem cell transplantation. Sequencing was performed with immunoSEQ multiplex PCR; in TCRdb, only in-frame clones are kept and a portion is missing. The data contain approximately 2,000 clones, more than 75% of them seen just once; the ten biggest clones take up approximately 8.2%. The starting material was colon tissue, obtained at autopsy. These receptors all stem from a male patient aged 35-70 years with steroid-refractory graft-versus-host disease after an allogeneic stem cell transplant. The T cells may partly be graft donor cells.

The chain combines TRBV4-1 with TRBJ2-7, with D possibly being TRBD1 or TRBD2 (5 bases each). The CDR3 runs to 13 residues. The germline gives CDR1 MGHRA, CDR2 YSYEKL. Trimming left V 0 bases short and J 6 bases short, with 9 bases between. This CDR3 reads CASSQEQGREQYF. Written as DNA, the CDR3 is TGCGCCAGCAGCCAAGAGCAGGGACGCGAGCAGTACTTC.

This chain uses TRBV2 with TRBJ2-5, with TRBD1 matching over 10 bases. J lost 4 bases, V lost 5 bases, and 10 bases had no gene match. Germline V CDR1 and CDR2: SNHLY, FYNNEI. This CDR3 contains 16 residues. The CDR3 DNA reads TGTGCCAGCAGTACTGCGACAGGGGGCGTGAGAGAGACCCAGTACTTC. Its protein product is CASSTATGGVRETQYF.

This clone was seen just once. V usage is TRBV5-1 and J usage is TRBJ1-4, with 10 bases identical to TRBD1. The CDR3 spans 15 residues. Trimming at V came to 3 bases and at J to 7 bases, leaving 6 bases not matched to a gene. The germline CDR1 and CDR2 sequences are SGHRS and YFSETQ. CDR3 loop: CASSWTTGGGEKLFF. The CDR3 bases are TGCGCCAGCAGCTGGACGACAGGGGGCGGTGAAAAACTGTTTTTT.

The rearrangement joins TRBV7-7 to TRBJ2-2; the D gene is possibly TRBD1 (7 bases). In germline, CDR1 is SSHAT, CDR2 FNYEAQ (reference sequence). Between the trimmed V and J ends, which lost 5 bases and 7 bases, there was a span of 14 bases. The CDR3 contains 14 residues. The CDR3, as DNA: TGTGCCAGCAGCCAATCTCAGGGGGGCGGGGAGCTGTTTTTT. Its translation: CASSQSQGGGELFF. The full variable domain, in which reference TRBV7-7 and TRBJ2-2 provide the parts outside the CDR3, is GAGVSQSPRYKVTKRGQDVTLRCDPISSHATLYWYQQALGQGPEFLTYFNYEAQPDKSGLPSDRFSAERPEGSISTLTIQRTEQRDSAMYRCASSQSQGGGELFFGEGSRLTVL.

The chain joins TRBV4-3 to TRBJ2-7; TRBD2 is a possible D gene (5 bases). Germline V CDR1 and CDR2: LGHNA, YSLEER. V lost 0 bases and J 4 bases, leaving 10 bases between the germline ends. The CDR3 extends over 14 amino acids. The CDR3 bases are TGCGCCAGCAGCCAAGACCGGCGAGGGTACGAGCAGTACTTC. It yields the protein CASSQDRRGYEQYF.

This chain connects TRBV6-6 to TRBJ1-1; D gene ambiguous. CDR1 is MNHNY, CDR2 SVGAGI, per germline (reference sequence). The CDR3 covers 15 residues. V was pared by 0 bases and J by 2 bases, with 10 bases between. CDR3 amino acids: CASSYSPTGNTEAFF. CDR3 DNA: TGTGCCAGCAGTTACTCCCCGACGGGAAACACTGAAGCTTTCTTT.

The genes are TRBV14 and TRBJ2-3; D ambiguous. CDR1 SGHDN and CDR2 FVKESK come from the germline V gene. Trimming took off 3 bases at V and 0 bases at J, with 7 bases between the two ends. The CDR3 length is 14 residues. CDR3 nucleotides: TGTGCCAGCAGCCACCGGCCTAGCACAGATACGCAGTATTTT. Translated, it gives CASSHRPSTDTQYF.

This chain joins TRBV9 and TRBJ2-2, with D possibly TRBD1 on 5 matching bases. The CDR3 runs to 15 residues. Germline CDR1 SGDLS, CDR2 YYNGEE. Trimming shortened V by 3 bases and J by 2 bases, and 11 bases separated the two germline ends. The CDR3 nucleotides are TGTGCCAGCAGCGCCCCAAGGGGTAACACCGGGGAGCTGTTTTTT. Its translation is CASSAPRGNTGELFF.

The J gene is TRBJ1-2, the V gene TRBV18, with a weak D call TRBD1 (5 bases). V lost 2 bases and J 4 bases, leaving 8 bases between the germline ends. The V gene's germline CDR1 is KGHSH and CDR2 LQKENI. The CDR3 sequence is 13 residues long. For the CDR3, the DNA is TGTGCCAGCTCACCAGGGGCAGCCTATGGCTACACCTTC. It yields the protein CASSPGAAYGYTF. Supplemented by reference TRBV18 and TRBJ1-2, the full variable domain reads NAGVMQNPRHLVRRRGQEARLRCSPMKGHSHVYWYRQLPEEGLKFMVYLQKENIIDESGMPKERFSAEFPKEGPSILRIQQVVRGDSAAYFCASSPGAAYGYTFGSGTRLTVV.

Notes on this clone: This same CDR3 is encoded by further DNA sequences in the sample. The rearrangement joins TRBV29-1 to TRBJ2-3; TRBD2 is a possible D gene (5 bases). CDR1 and CDR2 (germline): SQVTM, ANQGSEA. Trimming shortened V by 4 bases and J by 0 bases, and 8 bases separated the two germline ends. This CDR3 region has 13 residues. The CDR3 sequence: CSVAAASTDTQYF. In nucleotides, the CDR3 is TGCAGCGTTGCAGCGGCTAGCACAGATACGCAGTATTTT.

As regards this clone: The sample carries other DNA sequences with the same CDR3. J is TRBJ2-7 and V is TRBV27; D call uncertain. The V and J ends lost 5 bases and 2 bases respectively, with 7 bases between them. The CDR3 totals 12 residues. Germline-derived CDR1 and CDR2 are MNHEY and SMNVEV (reference sequence). Written as DNA, the CDR3 is TGTGCCAGCAGTCCCTCGGCCTACGAGCAGTACTTC. Encoded protein: CASSPSAYEQYF.

The chain recombines TRBV19 with TRBJ1-2; unclear D gene. CDR3 length: 15 amino acids. The V gene lost 3 bases and the J gene lost 0 bases, with 11 bases spanning the gap. The germline CDR1 and CDR2 sequences are LNHDA and SQIVND (reference sequence). The CDR3 sequence: CASSMDHLANYGYTF. Written as DNA, the CDR3 is TGTGCCAGTAGTATGGACCACCTCGCTAACTATGGCTACACCTTC.

The rearrangement joins TRBV18 to TRBJ2-5, with D hard to call. The V gene lost 0 bases and the J gene lost 5 bases, with 7 bases spanning the gap. Germline values: CDR1 KGHSH, CDR2 LQKENI. This CDR3 has 13 amino acids. The CDR3 DNA sequence: TGTGCCAGCTCACCACCGGGGATGGAGACCCAGTACTTC. Translated, it gives CASSPPGMETQYF.

The chain recombines TRBV3-1 (or the pseudogene TRBV3-2) with TRBJ2-6; 7 nucleotides line up with TRBD2. The CDR3 has 19 residues. The junction had 10 bases not matched to a gene; V was cut back by 0 bases and J by 2 bases. From germline, CDR1 is LGHDT and CDR2 YNNKEL (reference sequence). The CDR3 reads CASSQDVPAGFTGANVLTF. CDR3 DNA: TGTGCCAGCAGCCAAGATGTTCCAGCGGGGTTCACTGGGGCCAACGTCCTGACTTTC.

This clone has more than one count but fewer than ten. This chain uses TRBV7-9 with TRBJ1-1; weak D call: TRBD1 (5 bases). V gave up 2 bases and J gave up 2 bases, with 12 bases separating them. The CDR3 is made up of 15 amino acids. Per germline, CDR1 SEHNR and CDR2 FQNEAQ (reference sequence). CDR3 loop: CASSLHTGPNTEAFF. CDR3 nucleotides: TGTGCCAGCAGCTTACATACGGGGCCCAACACTGAAGCTTTCTTT.